The 25 T cell receptor beta chains presented below share a single source sample, sequenced in a study of blood T cell repertoires in COVID-19. Sequencing used immunoSEQ multiplex PCR; TCRdb keeps in-frame clones, though not all of them. The sample has fewer than 45,000 clones; roughly three quarters are singletons. Sequencing was carried out using peripheral blood. These receptor sequences come from a man in his sixties or seventies with acute or convalescent COVID-19.

The genes are TRBV5-1 and TRBJ2-7; TRBD2 agrees at 14 bases. CDR3 size: 17 residues. Germline values: CDR1 SGHRS, CDR2 YFSETQ. V lost 4 bases, J lost 0 bases, and 6 bases stayed unmatched. The CDR3: CASSPRTSGGSSYEQYF. For the CDR3, the DNA is TGCGCCAGCAGCCCACGGACTAGCGGGGGGTCCTCCTACGAGCAGTACTTC.

This chain links TRBV6-5 with TRBJ1-5, with D uncertain. The V gene's germline CDR1 is MNHEY and CDR2 SVGAGI. V lost 5 bases and J 1 base, leaving 12 bases between the germline ends. The CDR3 covers 15 residues. CDR3 in amino acids: CASSRLGGSNQPQHF. In DNA, the CDR3 is TGTGCCAGCAGTAGGCTGGGAGGGAGCAATCAGCCCCAGCATTTT.

The V and J genes are TRBV24-1 and TRBJ2-2; 9 positions match TRBD1. The CDR3 totals 16 residues. Germline V gene data show CDR1 as KGHDR and CDR2 as SFDVKD. V was pared by 1 base and J by 4 bases, with 3 bases of the junction left unmatched. CDR3 sequence: CATSDFQDRGTGELFF. The DNA of the CDR3 is TGTGCCACCAGTGATTTCCAGGACAGGGGCACCGGGGAGCTGTTTTTT.

The chain employs TRBV5-4 and TRBJ1-2, with TRBD1 identical over 8 bases. V gave up 2 bases and J gave up 8 bases; unmatched junction bases: 8. The CDR3 loop spans 14 amino acids. CDR1 is SGHNT and CDR2 is YYREEE in the germline V gene (reference sequence). The CDR3 loop is CASSFDRGKGGYTF. The CDR3 coding sequence is TGTGCCAGCAGCTTCGACAGGGGAAAAGGCGGCTACACCTTC. The whole variable domain, remainder taken from reference TRBV5-4 and TRBJ1-2, is ETGVTQSPTHLIKTRGQQVTLRCSSQSGHNTVSWYQQALGQGPQFIFQYYREEENGRGNFPPRFSGLQFPNYSSELNVNALELDDSALYLCASSFDRGKGGYTFGSGTRLTVV.

V usage is TRBV3-1 (or the pseudogene TRBV3-2) and J usage is TRBJ1-2, with D perhaps TRBD1 (6 bases). V was cut by 3 bases and J by 7 bases, with 12 bases left in between. Germline loops: CDR1 LGHDT, CDR2 YNNKEL (reference sequence). The CDR3 extends over 13 amino acids. This CDR3 reads CASSHTNRAGYTF. Here the CDR3 DNA reads TGTGCCAGCAGCCACACTAACAGGGCTGGCTACACCTTC.

This chain uses TRBV20-1 with TRBJ1-1; D is ambiguous. Trimming shortened V by 5 bases and J by 3 bases, and 4 bases separated the two germline ends. Germline V CDR1 and CDR2: DFQATT, SNEGSKA (reference sequence). The CDR3 sequence is 10 residues long. Written as DNA, the CDR3 is TGCAGTGCTCCCGACACTGAAGCTTTCTTT. Translation gives CSAPDTEAFF.

The chain is built from TRBV18 and TRBJ1-1; 7 nucleotides match TRBD1. The CDR3 is 15 residues long. CDR1 is KGHSH and CDR2 is LQKENI in the germline V gene. The ends lost 7 bases at V and 1 base at J; junction bases unmatched: 9. CDR3 sequence: CASFLRQGSNTEAFF. The CDR3 DNA sequence: TGTGCCAGCTTCCTCCGACAGGGATCGAACACTGAAGCTTTCTTT. Filled out from reference TRBV18 and TRBJ1-1, the complete variable domain reads NAGVMQNPRHLVRRRGQEARLRCSPMKGHSHVYWYRQLPEEGLKFMVYLQKENIIDESGMPKERFSAEFPKEGPSILRIQQVVRGDSAAYFCASFLRQGSNTEAFFGQGTRLTVV.

This chain links TRBV6-5 with TRBJ1-5; 9 bases line up with TRBD1. Trimming took 6 bases from V and 4 from J; bases not matched to a gene: 7. The CDR3 length is 15 residues. Looked up from germline, CDR1 is MNHEY and CDR2 is SVGAGI. This chain's CDR3 is CASSADRGENQPQHF. As DNA, the CDR3 is TGTGCCAGCAGCGCCGACAGGGGGGAAAATCAGCCCCAGCATTTT.

The chain carries TRBV6-1 and TRBJ1-4; D perhaps matches TRBD1 (5 bases). Between the trimmed V and J ends, which lost 2 bases and 5 bases, there was a span of 9 bases. From germline, CDR1 is MNHNS and CDR2 SASEGT. This CDR3 is 14 amino acids long. The CDR3 loop is CASSERGSNEKLFF. As DNA, the CDR3 is TGTGCCAGCAGTGAAAGGGGAAGCAATGAAAAACTGTTTTTT.

This clone was detected only a few times. This chain uses TRBV19 with TRBJ1-5; D is ambiguous. This CDR3 region has 14 residues. The germline V gene has CDR1 LNHDA and CDR2 SQIVND (reference sequence). Trimming shortened V by 6 bases and J by 5 bases, and 14 bases separated the two germline ends. CDR3 in DNA: TGTGCCAGTAGGTCGGATGAGGGATATCAGCCCCAGCATTTT. It encodes CASRSDEGYQPQHF.

This clone was seen only a few times. J is TRBJ1-4 and V is TRBV10-3; D is uncertain. This CDR3 comprises 15 residues. CDR1 is ENHRY, CDR2 SYGVKD, per germline. V was trimmed by 4 bases and J by 0 bases, leaving 9 bases between them. The CDR3 nucleotides are TGTGCCATCAGTGTAGACGGGGCAACTAATGAAAAACTGTTTTTT. This sequence encodes CAISVDGATNEKLFF.

V gene TRBV3-1 (or the pseudogene TRBV3-2) combines with J gene TRBJ1-4; no firm D call. V was cut by 4 bases and J by 4 bases, with 16 bases left in between. Germline CDR1 LGHDT, CDR2 YNNKEL (reference sequence). This CDR3 contains 16 residues. The CDR3 is CASSPPLRGYNEKLFF. In DNA, the CDR3 is TGTGCCAGCAGCCCTCCCCTCCGGGGTTATAATGAAAAACTGTTTTTT.

The chain recombines TRBV5-1 with TRBJ1-1; D gene ambiguous. V was shortened by 0 bases and J by 7 bases, with 16 bases between the two germline ends. CDR1 and CDR2 (germline): SGHRS, YFSETQ. The CDR3 sequence is 15 residues long. CDR3 loop: CASSLVLPGRDEAFF. CDR3 coding DNA: TGCGCCAGCAGCTTGGTCCTCCCCGGGAGGGATGAAGCTTTCTTT.

The chain recombines TRBV10-3 with TRBJ2-7; 8 bases agree with TRBD1. This CDR3 is built from 16 residues. J was trimmed by 4 bases and V by 0 bases; bases with no gene match: 8. CDR1 is ENHRY and CDR2 is SYGVKD in the germline V gene. The CDR3 DNA reads TGTGCCATCAGTGAGTCGCGGCAGGGGGCGATTTACGAGCAGTACTTC. Translated, it gives CAISESRQGAIYEQYF.

This chain connects TRBV5-1 to TRBJ1-2; possibly TRBD1 for D (6 bases). Trimming left V 3 bases short and J 4 bases short, with 13 bases between. Germline CDR1 SGHRS, CDR2 YFSETQ. This CDR3 region has 14 residues. CDR3 nucleotide sequence: TGCGCCAGCAGCTGGGACAACTCCCCCTATGGCTACACCTTC. Protein product: CASSWDNSPYGYTF.

This clone has more than one count but fewer than ten. This chain connects TRBV24-1 to TRBJ1-6, with 9 positions matching TRBD1. This CDR3 has 18 residues. V was clipped by 4 bases and J by 1 base; unmatched bases: 7. Per germline, CDR1 KGHDR and CDR2 SFDVKD. CDR3 bases: TGTGCCACCAGTGACCCCGGGACAGGGAGATCCTATAATTCACCCCTCCACTTT. It encodes CATSDPGTGRSYNSPLHF.

The chain combines TRBV7-8 with TRBJ2-5; the D is unclear. Germline CDR1 is SGHVS and CDR2 is FQNEAQ. Between the trimmed V and J ends, which lost 1 base and 5 bases, there was a span of 11 bases. This CDR3 comprises 14 residues. The CDR3: CASSLVEPRETQYF. CDR3 coding DNA: TGTGCCAGCAGCTTAGTTGAACCCCGGGAGACCCAGTACTTC.

The chain carries TRBV2 and TRBJ1-4; TRBD1 matches at 8 bases. Germline assignment: CDR1 SNHLY and CDR2 FYNNEI. The V gene end was trimmed by 10 bases and the J gene end by 6 bases; junction bases not matched to a gene: 10. The CDR3 length is 14 residues. In DNA form, the CDR3 reads TGTGCCACCGTTCCGGGACAGGCCTATGAAAAACTGTTTTTT. Its translation is CATVPGQAYEKLFF.

This clone was found a few times. The V call is TRBV19, the J call TRBJ1-6; 8 nucleotides line up with TRBD1. The CDR3 loop spans 15 amino acids. J was trimmed by 9 bases and V by 3 bases; bases with no gene match: 7. Germline loops: CDR1 LNHDA, CDR2 SQIVND (reference sequence). The CDR3 protein is CASSIQQGDGSPLHF. In nucleotides, the CDR3 is TGTGCCAGTAGTATCCAACAGGGGGATGGTTCACCCCTCCACTTT.

V usage is TRBV7-2 and J usage is TRBJ1-4; D uncertain. CDR1 and CDR2 from the germline V gene are SGHTA and FQGNSA. The CDR3 contains 16 residues. The V and J ends lost 2 bases and 7 bases respectively, with 17 bases between them. The CDR3 DNA reads TGTGCCAGCAGCTTATCTGCCGGAGGGCATGGTGAAAAACTGTTTTTT. This codes for CASSLSAGGHGEKLFF.

This chain links TRBV2 with TRBJ1-2; no clear D gene. Trimming left V 2 bases short and J 7 bases short, with 17 bases between. Germline assignment: CDR1 SNHLY and CDR2 FYNNEI. CDR3 length: 15 amino acids. The CDR3 is CASSERSRLSGGYTF. Here the CDR3 DNA reads TGTGCCAGCAGTGAACGGAGTCGGCTATCGGGTGGCTACACCTTC.

The chain uses TRBV11-3 and TRBJ2-1; 9 nucleotides agree with TRBD1. The CDR3 contains 15 residues. V was clipped by 3 bases and J by 4 bases; unmatched bases: 4. Germline CDR1 SGHNT, CDR2 YENEEA. CDR3 in DNA: TGTGCCAGCAGCTTGGGGGGACAGGGTTACAATGAGCAGTTCTTC. Residues: CASSLGGQGYNEQFF. Drawing the rest from reference TRBV11-3 and TRBJ2-1, the complete variable domain is EAGVVQSPRYKIIEKKQPVAFWCNPISGHNTLYWYLQNLGQGPELLIRYENEEAVDDSQLPKDRFSAERLKGVDSTLKIQPAELGDSAVYLCASSLGGQGYNEQFFGPGTRLTVL.

This clone appeared once. V and J are TRBV7-7 and TRBJ2-5; D unclear. V lost 1 base to trimming and J lost 0 bases, with 12 bases between them. Germline CDR1 SSHAT, CDR2 FNYEAQ (reference sequence). The CDR3 sequence is 16 residues long. The DNA of the CDR3 is TGTGCCAGCAGCTTAGGTCGCCTAATCAACCAAGAGACCCAGTACTTC. Translation: CASSLGRLINQETQYF.

This chain links TRBV20-1 with TRBJ1-2; no clear D gene. The germline CDR1 and CDR2 sequences are DFQATT and SNEGSKA (reference sequence). CDR3 length equals 12 residues. V lost 3 bases to trimming and J lost 4 bases, with 9 bases between them. The CDR3 loop is CSASDGGYGYTF. The CDR3 DNA is TGCAGTGCTAGTGACGGTGGCTATGGCTACACCTTC.

The chain combines TRBV28 with TRBJ2-7; 8 bases map to TRBD1. The V and J ends lost 4 bases and 3 bases, in that order; junction bases with no gene match: 2. The germline gives CDR1 MDHEN, CDR2 SYDVKM. CDR3 length: 13 residues. For the CDR3, the DNA is TGTGCCAGCAGTTCTGGACAGGGCTACGAGCAGTACTTC. Residues: CASSSGQGYEQYF.